These 8 T cell receptor beta chains originate from one sample sequenced in a study of T-cell memory formation after mild COVID-19. MiXCR, applied by TCRdb to the 5' RACE reads, yields one record per CDR3 protein. The sample has hundreds of thousands of distinct CDR3 sequences, roughly 15% seen once. The material sequenced was PBMCs or a T cell subset sorted from them (not recorded which). Receptor source: a man between 18 and 29 years old who had mild COVID-19 (a few samples of this study predate the infection). Cell type and time point are not known.

This clonotype was seen only a few times. V gene TRBV10-3 combines with J gene TRBJ2-5, with D perhaps matching TRBD2 (5 bases). The V gene lost 6 bases and the J gene lost 2 bases, with 10 bases spanning the gap. The CDR3 runs 13 residues. CDR1 ENHRY and CDR2 SYGVKD come from the germline V gene. CDR3 sequence reads: CAIRGGRQETQYF. CDR3 sequence (DNA): TGTGCCATCAGAGGAGGACGACAAGAGACCCAGTACTTC.

The chain joins TRBV4-2 to TRBJ2-7; 9 bases are shared with TRBD2. The J segment lost 3 bases and the V segment lost 0 bases, leaving 6 bases of the junction unmatched. The CDR3 spans 16 residues. From germline, CDR1 is LGHNA and CDR2 YNFKEQ. Written as DNA, the CDR3 is TGTGCCAGCAGCCAAGATGGAAGCGGGGGGTACTACGAGCAGTACTTC. Its protein product is CASSQDGSGGYYEQYF.

The chain combines TRBV6-2 or TRBV6-3 with TRBJ2-1, with D perhaps TRBD1 (6 bases). The CDR3 sequence is 12 residues long. V was shortened by 2 bases and J by 12 bases, with 11 bases between the two germline ends. Germline loops: CDR1 MNHEY, CDR2 SVGEGT. Here the CDR3 reads CASSYREGGQFF. The CDR3 nucleotides read TGTGCCAGCAGTTACAGGGAAGGGGGGCAGTTCTTC.

This sequence joins TRBV7-2 and TRBJ1-5; TRBD1 aligns across 8 bases. V lost 8 bases to trimming and J lost 5 bases; unmatched junction nucleotides: 8. Germline values: CDR1 SGHTA, CDR2 FQGNSA. The CDR3 consists of 14 residues. The CDR3 DNA reads TGTGCCAGCTCCGGACAGGGCGACTATCAGCCCCAGCATTTT. Its protein product is CASSGQGDYQPQHF.

The chain carries TRBV12-3 or TRBV12-4 and TRBJ1-5; 7 bases fit TRBD1. V gave up 5 bases and J gave up 3 bases; unmatched junction bases: 7. The CDR3 runs to 15 residues. The CDR3 loop is CASSEQGGVNQPQHF. CDR3 nucleotides: TGTGCCAGCAGTGAGCAGGGGGGGGTCAATCAGCCCCAGCATTTT.

This clonotype occurred a few times. This chain connects TRBV20-1 to TRBJ2-5, with D perhaps matching TRBD2 (6 bases). This CDR3 is built from 15 residues. The V end lost 3 bases, the J end lost 6 bases, and 20 bases lay between the germline ends. The V gene's germline CDR1 is DFQATT and CDR2 SNEGSKA (reference sequence). The CDR3, as DNA: TGCAGTGCTAGGCCCGAAGGAGGGATCTTACAGACCCAGTACTTC. Its translation is CSARPEGGILQTQYF.

The V call is TRBV5-4, the J call TRBJ2-3; 10 bases fit TRBD1. Germline V CDR1 and CDR2: SGHNT, YYREEE (reference sequence). V lost 4 bases and J lost 2; bases outside the gene matches: 10. The CDR3 length is 17 residues. The CDR3 bases are TGTGCCAGCAGCCGGGGCGGGACAGGGGCACTCACAGATACGCAGTATTTT. Protein product: CASSRGGTGALTDTQYF.

This clonotype was seen more than once but under ten times. This chain joins TRBV5-1 and TRBJ2-7; 8 bases fit TRBD1. V was pared by 0 bases and J by 6 bases, with 2 bases of the junction left unmatched. The CDR3 spans 13 residues. CDR1 is SGHRS and CDR2 is YFSETQ in the germline V gene. The CDR3 sequence: CASSLGTGSEQYF. CDR3 nucleotides: TGCGCCAGCAGCTTGGGGACAGGGAGCGAGCAGTACTTC.